These 14 T cell receptor beta chains originate from one sample sequenced in a study of beta chain features in type 1 diabetes. General study findings and limits: People with Type 1 diabetes carried modestly yet significantly shorter TCRB CDR3s in all four CD4+ subsets.

Their specific antigens are unknown. TCRB transcripts that were expressed got sequenced, as all of the isolated RNA had been reverse transcribed. Assay: immunoSEQ multiplex PCR; the TCRdb copy retains only in-frame clones and omits some. The sample has about 25,000 clones; 68% are singletons. Sequenced input: stem cell memory CD4+ T cells from blood. The receptors derive from a woman in her thirties or forties with type 1 diabetes.

This clone was observed a few times. The V call is TRBV7-2, the J call TRBJ2-3; TRBD1 agrees at 7 bases. Germline V gives CDR1 SGHTA, CDR2 FQGNSA. V shed 0 bases, J shed 3 bases, and the junction held 3 bases outside the gene matches. The CDR3 length is 15 residues. The CDR3, as DNA: TGTGCCAGCAGCTTAGCGCACAGGGGAACAGATACGCAGTATTTT. This encodes CASSLAHRGTDTQYF.

The chain has TRBV6-5 and TRBJ2-5; D gene uncertain. Trimming shortened V by 0 bases and J by 5 bases, and 7 bases separated the two germline ends. The germline V gene has CDR1 MNHEY and CDR2 SVGAGI. This CDR3 is built from 13 residues. The CDR3 reads CASSYSGSETQYF. CDR3 in DNA: TGTGCCAGCAGTTACTCCGGGTCGGAGACCCAGTACTTC.

This sequence joins TRBV28 and TRBJ2-7; 9 nucleotides agree with TRBD1. This CDR3 spans 15 amino acids. Germline CDR1 reads MDHEN; CDR2 reads SYDVKM. V trimming: 6 bases; J trimming: 1 base; junction bases outside the gene matches: 7. The chain's CDR3 is CASRSPGQGSYEQYF. CDR3 sequence (DNA): TGTGCCAGCAGGTCTCCGGGACAGGGTTCCTACGAGCAGTACTTC.

The rearrangement joins TRBV11-2 to TRBJ2-5, with D possibly being TRBD1 (6 bases). Germline assignment: CDR1 SGHAT and CDR2 FQNNGV. V was trimmed by 4 bases and J by 5 bases, leaving 14 bases between them. This CDR3 region has 14 residues. The CDR3 sequence is CASSSVRGRETQYF. The CDR3 nucleotides read TGTGCCAGCAGCTCCGTCAGGGGTAGGGAGACCCAGTACTTC.

This clone has a handful of counts. This sequence joins TRBV7-2 and TRBJ2-2; D unclear. This CDR3 is 14 amino acids long. The V gene's germline CDR1 is SGHTA and CDR2 FQGNSA. V gave up 4 bases and J gave up 4 bases, with 10 bases separating them. The CDR3 DNA follows: TGTGCCAGCAGCTCGGGTCAAATCACCGGGGAGCTGTTTTTT. Translated: CASSSGQITGELFF. The entire variable domain, with the rest obtained from reference TRBV7-2 and TRBJ2-2, is as follows: GAGVSQSPSNKVTEKGKDVELRCDPISGHTALYWYRQSLGQGLEFLIYFQGNSAPDKSGLPSDRFSAERTGGSVSTLTIQRTQQEDSAVYLCASSSGQITGELFFGEGSRLTVL.

The V call is TRBV28, the J call TRBJ2-1; 9 positions match TRBD2. CDR1 MDHEN and CDR2 SYDVKM come from the germline V gene. After removal of 7 bases from V and 2 bases from J, the junction contained 6 bases not matched to a gene. CDR3 length: 15 amino acids. The CDR3 spells CASKGSGSAYNEQFF. The CDR3 DNA reads as TGTGCCAGCAAGGGTAGCGGGAGCGCCTACAATGAGCAGTTCTTC.

This clone was observed a few times. This sequence joins TRBV19 and TRBJ2-1; 9 bases map to TRBD2. With V trimmed by 1 base and J by 9 bases, 7 bases remained unmatched. CDR1 is LNHDA and CDR2 is SQIVND in the germline V gene (reference sequence). The CDR3 has 15 residues. CDR3 amino acids: CASSIGPSGVGEQFF. The CDR3 nucleotides are TGTGCCAGTAGTATAGGGCCTAGCGGGGTGGGTGAGCAGTTCTTC.

The genes are TRBV25-1 and TRBJ1-1; D unclear. The V end was cut by 2 bases, the J end by 5 bases, with 15 bases between. There are 15 residues in the CDR3. Germline CDR1 MGHDK, CDR2 SYGVNS. The DNA for the CDR3 is TGTGCCAGCAGTGAAGGTTGGCGGTTGGGTACTGAAGCTTTCTTT. Its protein is CASSEGWRLGTEAFF.

The chain links TRBV28 to TRBJ1-2, with D uncertain. Germline-derived CDR1 and CDR2 are MDHEN and SYDVKM. The V end lost 5 bases, the J end lost 0 bases, and 4 bases lay between the germline ends. The CDR3 loop spans 12 amino acids. Written as DNA, the CDR3 is TGTGCCAGCAGTGAGTCTAACTATGGCTACACCTTC. This encodes CASSESNYGYTF.

The chain links TRBV25-1 to TRBJ2-3; tentative D call: TRBD2 (6 bases). The CDR3 length is 13 residues. V was pared by 6 bases and J by 4 bases, with 11 bases between. Germline-derived CDR1 and CDR2 are MGHDK and SYGVNS. The CDR3 loop is CASRMTGADTQYF. CDR3 bases: TGTGCCAGCAGAATGACGGGAGCAGATACGCAGTATTTT.

This clone was seen a handful of times. The V call is TRBV28, the J call TRBJ2-7, with D perhaps TRBD2 (6 bases). The V gene's germline CDR1 is MDHEN and CDR2 SYDVKM. V dropped 3 bases and J dropped 2 bases, with 14 bases sitting between them. The CDR3 is made up of 15 amino acids. As DNA, the CDR3 is TGTGCCAGCAGTTTGGGCGGGGCCTCCACCTACGAGCAGTACTTC. It codes for CASSLGGASTYEQYF.

V and J are TRBV19 and TRBJ1-5, with TRBD1 matching over 12 bases. The CDR3 covers 14 residues. Trimming at V came to 6 bases and at J to 5 bases, leaving 2 bases not matched to a gene. The germline CDR1 and CDR2 sequences are LNHDA and SQIVND (reference sequence). The CDR3 spells CASSGTGGYQPQHF. CDR3 DNA sequence: TGTGCCAGTAGCGGGACAGGGGGCTATCAGCCCCAGCATTTT.

DNA for the CDR3: TGTGCCAGTAGTGTCAGGGTGGATGGTGGCTACACCTTC. Translating gives CASSVRVDGGYTF. This chain links TRBV19 with TRBJ1-2; TRBD1 is a possible D gene (5 bases). Trimming removed 5 bases from V and 7 bases from J, with 14 bases in between. Germline loops: CDR1 LNHDA, CDR2 SQIVND (reference sequence). The CDR3 sequence is 13 residues long.

The rearrangement joins TRBV5-1 to TRBJ1-4; tentative D call: TRBD1 (5 bases). The CDR3 covers 15 residues. The germline gives CDR1 SGHRS, CDR2 YFSETQ. The V end was cut by 2 bases, the J end by 7 bases, with 15 bases between. In DNA form, the CDR3 reads TGCGCCAGCAGCTTATCGGCAGGGTCTAGTGAAAAACTGTTTTTT. This gives the protein CASSLSAGSSEKLFF.